The clone carrying this T cell receptor (beta chain) was recorded many times. This sample was taken from a study of identical twins. J was trimmed by 5 bases and V by 5 bases; bases with no gene match: 4. Germline assignment: CDR1 MDHEN and CDR2 SYDVKM. This CDR3 is 13 amino acids long. TCRdb re-derived calls from the 5' RACE reads in MiXCR, one entry per CDR3 protein. The sample holds around 370,000 distinct CDR3 sequences, roughly 9% seen once. Sequencing input: naive T cells sorted from blood. This chain links TRBV28 with TRBJ2-3; 7 bases align to TRBD2. This TCR was sampled from a woman in her forties or fifties in good health. CDR3 nucleotide sequence: TGTGCCAGCAGTCAGGTAGCGGGAGATACGCAGTATTTT. This translates into CASSQVAGDTQYF.